The T cell receptor beta chain under discussion was sequenced for a study of shared clonotypes between healthy human individuals. A word on this clone: Its target is unknown.

Study-wide findings and caveats: Generation probabilities were higher for clonotypes shared across all four sorted-subset donors than for unshared ones. Among the subsets, naive ones generally showed larger estimated richness than memory ones. Represented genetic and exposure-history diversity was restricted by having few donors. Naive CD4 clonotype sharing across several donors was approximately 5%.

Clones were sequenced by immunoSEQ multiplex PCR, and TCRdb holds only the in-frame ones, with some missing. The sample consists of more than 550,000 clones, roughly two thirds of them appearing once. CDR1 and CDR2 (germline): MDHEN, SYDVKM. This CDR3 spans 14 amino acids. Deletions cut 9 bases from V and 5 bases from J, with 19 bases between. V usage is TRBV28 and J usage is TRBJ2-5; TRBD2 might be the D (5 bases). The sample was memory CD4+ T cells sorted from blood. As for subset: CD45RA-negative fraction. The origin of this receptor is a woman in her twenties or thirties in good health. The CDR3 here is CASLLTASGETQYF. The DNA of the CDR3 is TGTGCCAGTCTCTTGACTGCCTCGGGGGAGACCCAGTACTTC.